What follows are 18 T cell receptor beta chains derived from one specimen sequenced in a study of Graves' ophthalmopathy and Graves' hyperthyroidism. From RNA, the CDR3 regions of TCR beta chains were amplified and sequenced. First-round RT-PCR used HTBI primers; second-round multiplex PCR followed. TCRdb used MiXCR to reprocess the multiplex PCR reads, holding one entry per CDR3 protein. The sample has around 1.1 million distinct CDR3 sequences; approximately 35% are singletons. The material sequenced was peripheral blood or thyroid tissue (not recorded which). The receptors derive from an adult man with Graves' hyperthyroidism.

The table lists this clonotype with a few counts. This chain uses TRBV24-1 with TRBJ2-7; 9 nucleotides match TRBD1. The CDR3 contains 16 residues. CDR1 and CDR2 (germline): KGHDR, SFDVKD. Trimming took 7 bases from V and 5 from J; bases not matched to a gene: 14. CDR3 sequence (DNA): TGTGCCACCAGCGGGGGCGGGACAGGGAGAGAGGACGAGCAGTACTTC. Translated: CATSGGGTGREDEQYF.

This clonotype has ten or more counts. The gene calls are TRBV5-1 and TRBJ1-1; D is ambiguous. Germline assignment: CDR1 SGHRS and CDR2 YFSETQ. The CDR3 runs 14 residues. With 0 bases removed from V and 3 bases from J, the gap between germline ends came to 9 bases. The CDR3 loop reads CASSLATADTEAFF. CDR3 nucleotide sequence: TGCGCCAGCAGCTTGGCGACGGCTGACACTGAAGCTTTCTTT.

The J gene is TRBJ2-5, the V gene TRBV7-2; 8 positions agree with TRBD1. CDR1 is SGHTA and CDR2 is FQGNSA in the germline V gene. The CDR3 has 17 residues. Trimming cost V 0 bases and J 4 bases; bases outside gene matches: 10. CDR3 DNA: TGTGCCAGCAGCTTAGCGCAGGGGGCGGGCAAGAGAGAGACCCAGTACTTC. It is translated as CASSLAQGAGKRETQYF.

This clonotype was seen at least ten times. The chain carries TRBV7-9 and TRBJ1-1; a possible D gene is TRBD1 (5 bases). CDR3 length: 14 amino acids. Germline V lookup: CDR1 SEHNR, CDR2 FQNEAQ (reference sequence). V lost 4 bases, J lost 10 bases, and 19 bases lay in between. In nucleotides, the CDR3 is TGTGCCAGCAGCTCGACGACAGTGGCCCGGGGAGCTTTCTTT. This encodes CASSSTTVARGAFF.

This clonotype has just a few counts. The rearrangement uses TRBV6-5 and TRBJ1-5; perhaps TRBD1 as D (5 bases). The CDR3 spans 16 residues. Trimming removed 4 bases from V and 3 bases from J, with 16 bases in between. Germline CDR1 reads MNHEY; CDR2 reads SVGAGI. CDR3 protein: CASSLGEARANQPQHF. The CDR3 DNA follows: TGTGCCAGCAGTTTAGGGGAGGCCCGGGCCAATCAGCCCCAGCATTTT.

This clonotype was seen at least ten times. This chain joins TRBV12-3 or TRBV12-4 and TRBJ1-2; D is undetermined. The CDR3 contains 13 residues. Trimming stripped 3 bases from V and 2 bases from J, with 7 bases between. The CDR3 region is CASSFQENYGYTF. The CDR3 DNA reads TGTGCCAGCAGTTTCCAGGAAAACTATGGCTACACCTTC.

This clonotype was seen repeatedly, ten times or more. The chain links TRBV7-7 to TRBJ2-2; TRBD1 matches 10 bases. Trimming removed 5 bases from V and 5 bases from J; junction bases left unmatched: 5. The CDR3 runs 15 residues. From germline, CDR1 is SSHAT and CDR2 FNYEAQ (reference sequence). The CDR3 region is CASSPGGQGTGELFF. As DNA, the CDR3 is TGTGCCAGCAGCCCGGGGGGACAGGGGACCGGGGAGCTGTTTTTT.

This clonotype has ten or more counts. The chain is built from TRBV5-8 and TRBJ2-5; D is possibly TRBD2 (6 bases). Trimming removed 2 bases at V and 6 bases at J, with 11 bases between. Germline V lookup: CDR1 SGHTS, CDR2 YDEGEE. The CDR3 consists of 13 residues. The CDR3 here is CASSFHGRKTQYF. The CDR3 DNA reads as TGTGCCAGCAGCTTTCACGGGAGAAAGACCCAGTACTTC. The full variable domain, its missing parts supplied by reference TRBV5-8 and TRBJ2-5, is EAGVTQSPTHLIKTRGQQATLRCSPISGHTSVYWYQQALGLGLQFLLWYDEGEERNRGNFPPRFSGRQFPNYSSELNVNALELEDSALYLCASSFHGRKTQYFGPGTRLLVL.

This clonotype has a handful of counts. The chain is built from TRBV5-1 and TRBJ2-6, with D uncertain. With 4 bases removed from V and 4 bases from J, the gap between germline ends came to 18 bases. CDR1 and CDR2 (germline): SGHRS, YFSETQ. The CDR3 contains 17 residues. CDR3 loop: CASSEVESRPGANVLTF. The CDR3 DNA sequence: TGCGCCAGCAGCGAGGTAGAATCCCGTCCAGGGGCCAACGTCCTGACTTTC.

The sample holds a few counts of this clonotype. The junction departs from the called germline gene at one end, perhaps through a read error. The chain employs TRBV10-3 and TRBJ2-2; TRBD2 matches 12 bases. Germline V lookup: CDR1 ENHRY, CDR2 SYGVKD. The CDR3 covers 16 residues. The CDR3 DNA reads TGTGCCAGCAGTTACTCGACTAGCGGGAGTACCGGGGAGCTGTTTTTT. Translation gives CASSYSTSGSTGELFF.

At least ten counts were recorded for this clonotype. V and J are TRBV7-9 and TRBJ1-2; unclear D gene. Germline-derived CDR1 and CDR2 are SEHNR and FQNEAQ (reference sequence). CDR3 length: 16 residues. Trimming removed 0 bases from V and 0 bases from J, with 11 bases in between. The CDR3 loop reads CASSLARGAANYGYTF. DNA for the CDR3: TGTGCCAGCAGCTTAGCGCGCGGAGCTGCTAACTATGGCTACACCTTC.

This clonotype was seen ten or more times. Here the CDR3 reads CASSVDLQGVPNSGANVLTF. The CDR3 coding sequence is TGTGCCAGCAGCGTAGATCTACAGGGAGTCCCTAACTCTGGGGCCAACGTCCTGACTTTC. The genes are TRBV9 and TRBJ2-6, with D possibly matching TRBD1 (6 bases). Germline CDR1 SGDLS, CDR2 YYNGEE. With 0 bases removed from V and 0 bases from J, the gap between germline ends came to 19 bases. This CDR3 contains 20 residues.

The chain is built from TRBV7-2 and TRBJ2-7; TRBD1 agrees at 7 bases. The germline CDR1 and CDR2 sequences are SGHTA and FQGNSA. The CDR3 is made up of 15 amino acids. V lost 2 bases and J lost 2; bases outside the gene matches: 6. Written as DNA, the CDR3 is TGTGCCAGCAGCTTACAGGGGGATAGGGCCTACGAGCAGTACTTC. Protein product: CASSLQGDRAYEQYF.

J is TRBJ2-7 and V is TRBV20-1, with unresolved D. The V gene lost 4 bases and the J gene lost 2 bases, with 21 bases spanning the gap. Looked up from germline, CDR1 is DFQATT and CDR2 is SNEGSKA (reference sequence). This CDR3 is built from 16 residues. The chain's CDR3 is CSANYPGGPYPYEQYF. The CDR3 bases are TGCAGTGCTAATTACCCGGGCGGACCCTATCCCTACGAGCAGTACTTC.

This clonotype was observed at least ten times. The rearrangement links TRBV29-1 to TRBJ2-2; either TRBD1 or TRBD2 may supply D (5 bases each). Germline CDR1 reads SQVTM; CDR2 reads ANQGSEA. CDR3 length: 17 residues. Trimming shortened V by 3 bases and J by 4 bases, and 21 bases separated the two germline ends. CDR3 nucleotides: TGCAGCGTTGACGATCCCAGGGTTCGGGGCGGCACCGGGGAGCTGTTTTTT. Its translation is CSVDDPRVRGGTGELFF.

As regards this clonotype: A clone one base away is much larger, so this may be a read error. This chain joins TRBV29-1 and TRBJ2-7; 7 positions match TRBD1. The V and J ends lost 5 bases and 4 bases, in that order; junction bases with no gene match: 8. This CDR3 has 13 residues. The germline CDR1 and CDR2 sequences are SQVTM and ANQGSEA. The CDR3 sequence: CSVSDRSTYEQYF. The CDR3, as DNA: TGCAGCGTTTCGGACAGGTCAACTTACGAGCAGTACTTC.

This clonotype was counted a single time. It may be a read error: a sequence one base away is much more abundant. The chain uses TRBV7-2 and TRBJ2-7; possible D gene TRBD2, 6 bases. Germline V gives CDR1 SGHTA, CDR2 FQGNSA. The CDR3 totals 16 residues. With 3 bases removed from V and 0 bases from J, the gap between germline ends came to 15 bases. The CDR3 region is CTSSFRGTLSSYEQYF. CDR3 coding DNA: TGTACCAGCAGCTTTCGCGGGACTTTGAGCTCCTACGAGCAGTACTTC.

The rearrangement links TRBV29-1 to TRBJ1-1, with D possibly matching TRBD1 (6 bases). Trimming cost V 7 bases and J 4 bases, with 16 bases left between them. Germline CDR1 SQVTM, CDR2 ANQGSEA. This CDR3 has 13 amino acids. CDR3 nucleotide sequence: TGCAGCGCCGGACAGCGTTTGCCCACTGAAGCTTTCTTT. It translates to CSAGQRLPTEAFF. Together with reference TRBV29-1 and TRBJ1-1, the CDR3 gives the full variable domain: SAVISQKPSRDICQRGTSLTIQCQVDSQVTMMFWYRQQPGQSLTLIATANQGSEATYESGFVIDKFPISRPNLTFSTLTVSNMSPEDSSIYLCSAGQRLPTEAFFGQGTRLTVV.